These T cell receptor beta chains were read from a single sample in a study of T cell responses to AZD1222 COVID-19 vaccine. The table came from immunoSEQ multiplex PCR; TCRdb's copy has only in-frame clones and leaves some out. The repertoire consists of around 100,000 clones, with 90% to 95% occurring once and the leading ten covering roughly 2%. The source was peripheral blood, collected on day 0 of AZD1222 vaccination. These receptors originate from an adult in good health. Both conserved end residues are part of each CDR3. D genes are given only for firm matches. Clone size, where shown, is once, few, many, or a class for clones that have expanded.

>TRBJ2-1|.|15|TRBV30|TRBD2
TGTGCCTGGAGTGTACAGCGGGAGGGGAGTAATGAGCAGTTCTTC
CAWSVQREGSNEQFF
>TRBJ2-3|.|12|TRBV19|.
TGTGCCAGTAGTTCCCAGGTAGATACGCAGTATTTT
CASSSQVDTQYF
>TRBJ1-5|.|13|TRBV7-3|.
TGTGCCAGCAGCGTGGACCACAATCAGCCCCAGCATTTT
CASSVDHNQPQHF
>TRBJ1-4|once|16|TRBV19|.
TGTGCCAGCCGGGACCGACCCGTCGCAACTAATGAAAAACTGTTTTTT
CASRDRPVATNEKLFF
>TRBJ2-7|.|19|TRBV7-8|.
TGTGCCAGCAGCCAGGGGACAGTGAGTCCTAGACGGGGGTCCTACGAGCAGTACTTC
CASSQGTVSPRRGSYEQYF
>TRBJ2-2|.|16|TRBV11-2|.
TGTGCCAGCAGCTCTACCGGCGAAGGGCGGGCCGGGGAGCTGTTTTTT
CASSSTGEGRAGELFF
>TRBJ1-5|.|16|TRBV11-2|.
TGTGCCAGCAGCTACGAGGGGGAGGGAAGCAATCAGCCCCAGCATTTT
CASSYEGEGSNQPQHF
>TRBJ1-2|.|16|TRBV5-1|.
TGCGCCAGCAGCTTGGATGCAGGGGATGGGCTAAGCGGCTACACCTTC
CASSLDAGDGLSGYTF
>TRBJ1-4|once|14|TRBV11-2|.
TGTGCCAGCAGCTTAGCGGGACCGTGGGAAAAACTGTTTTTT
CASSLAGPWEKLFF
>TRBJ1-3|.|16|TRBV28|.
TGTGCCAGCACCCAAAGAGGGTATGGGACTCAAAACACCATATATTTT
CASTQRGYGTQNTIYF
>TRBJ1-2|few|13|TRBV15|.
TGTGCCACCAGCGCCCACCTTAACTATGGCTACACCTTC
CATSAHLNYGYTF
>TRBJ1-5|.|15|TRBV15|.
TGTGCCACCAGCGAAACAGGGTGGAGCAATCAGCCCCAGCATTTT
CATSETGWSNQPQHF
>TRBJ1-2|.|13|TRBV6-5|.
TGTGCCAGCAGGAGGGCTTCCTCTGATGGCTACACCTTC
CASRRASSDGYTF
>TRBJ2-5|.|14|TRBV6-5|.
TGTGCCAGCACCGAAGGTCAATTACAAGAGACCCAGTACTTC
CASTEGQLQETQYF
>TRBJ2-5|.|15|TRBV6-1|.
TGTGCCAGCAGTGAAGTTCGGGGGACTCAAGAGACCCAGTACTTC
CASSEVRGTQETQYF
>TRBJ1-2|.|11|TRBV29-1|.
TGCAGCGCGACCGGGGACTATGGCTACACCTTC
CSATGDYGYTF
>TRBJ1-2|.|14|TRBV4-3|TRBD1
TGCGCCAGCAGCCCTGCCCAGGGGGCGGGCGGCTACACCTTC
CASSPAQGAGGYTF
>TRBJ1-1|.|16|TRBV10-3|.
TGTGCCATCAGTCAAGCCGGGACCAAAACCAACACTGAAGCTTTCTTT
CAISQAGTKTNTEAFF
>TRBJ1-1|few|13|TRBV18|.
TGTGCCAGCTCACCCATTCGACAGGCTGAAGCTTTCTTT
CASSPIRQAEAFF
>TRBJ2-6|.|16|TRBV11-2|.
TGTGCCAGCAGCGCCCGACTCGGCTCTGGGGCCAACGTCCTGACTTTC
CASSARLGSGANVLTF
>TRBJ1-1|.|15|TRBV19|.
TGTGCCAGTAGTATAGATTCAGGGGTTTGGACTGAAGCTTTCTTT
CASSIDSGVWTEAFF
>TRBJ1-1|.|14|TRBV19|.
TGTGCCAGTAGTACCTCACACGCCACGCGCGAAGCTTTCTTT
CASSTSHATREAFF
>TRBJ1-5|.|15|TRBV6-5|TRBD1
TGTGCCAGCAAGGTCGCAGGGGGCGGCAATCAGCCCCAGCATTTT
CASKVAGGGNQPQHF
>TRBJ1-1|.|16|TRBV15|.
TGTGCCACCAGCAGAGATCGGACGGGCGGTGGTACTGAAGCTTTCTTT
CATSRDRTGGGTEAFF
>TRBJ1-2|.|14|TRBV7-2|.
TGTGCCAGCAGCTTAGCTCCTCAGGGGAGCGGCTACACCTTC
CASSLAPQGSGYTF
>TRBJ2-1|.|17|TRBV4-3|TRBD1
TGCGCCAGCAGCCAAGATTGGAGGGACAGGAGCCTTAATGAGCAGTTCTTC
CASSQDWRDRSLNEQFF
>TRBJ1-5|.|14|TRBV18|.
TGTGCCAGCTCACCGGACGGCATAAATCAGCCCCAGCATTTT
CASSPDGINQPQHF
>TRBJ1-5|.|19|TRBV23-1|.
TGCGCCAGCAGTCAATTTAACAACCCTCTGCTATATAGCAATCAGCCCCAGCATTTT
CASSQFNNPLLYSNQPQHF
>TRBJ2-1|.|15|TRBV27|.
TGTGCCAGCAGTTTATCAGGGGACGGGTACAATGAGCAGTTCTTC
CASSLSGDGYNEQFF
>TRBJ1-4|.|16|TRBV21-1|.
TGTGCCAGCAGCAAAAACCTGGCCGGACAGGGGGAAAAACTGTTTTTT
CASSKNLAGQGEKLFF
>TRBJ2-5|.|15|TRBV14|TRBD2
TGTGCCAGCAGCCAAGTGTTAGCGGGAGTGGAGACCCAGTACTTC
CASSQVLAGVETQYF
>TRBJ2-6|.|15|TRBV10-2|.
TGCGCCAGCAGTGAGCGGGAATCTGGGGCCAACGTCCTGACTTTC
CASSERESGANVLTF